This T cell receptor beta chain was captured by sequencing in a study of post-analysis software for immune sequencing data. Study-level background: Multiple sclerosis in the patients followed relapsing-remitting, secondary progressive and progressive-relapsing courses.

Built from TCR beta cDNA, the libraries had unique molecular identifiers in them. TCRdb fed the PCR reads into MiXCR, producing one record per CDR3 protein. The sample consists of about 810,000 distinct CDR3 sequences, approximately 57% of them appearing once. Study-wide points: In patients, roughly 5 TRBV segments were more frequent than in controls, with TRBV5-6, TRBV5-1 and TRBV20-1 among them.

At least ten counts were recorded for this clonotype. Antigen unknown. The CDR3 loop spans 10 amino acids. Trimming removed 4 bases at V and 4 bases at J, with 4 bases between. From germline, CDR1 is SQVTM and CDR2 ANQGSEA. Sequencing was performed on blood. The gene calls are TRBV29-1 and TRBJ1-1; D remains ambiguous. This sequence was found in a girl aged 10-17 years with multiple sclerosis. CDR3 nucleotides: TGCAGCGTTGTCGGCACTGAAGCTTTCTTT. Translating it yields CSVVGTEAFF. The full variable domain, with the rest looked up from reference TRBV29-1 and TRBJ1-1, is SAVISQKPSRDICQRGTSLTIQCQVDSQVTMMFWYRQQPGQSLTLIATANQGSEATYESGFVIDKFPISRPNLTFSTLTVSNMSPEDSSIYLCSVVGTEAFFGQGTRLTVV.